This T cell receptor (beta chain) originates from a study of cytomegalovirus exposure and HLA in healthy donors. Comments on this clone: Its antigen is not identified.

General study findings and limits: Researchers reportedly found TCR beta sequences accurately predicted most subjects' HLA-A and HLA-B alleles. Later work found most CMV-associated TCR beta chains apparently HLA-restricted.

PCR was performed using 60 Vbeta and 13 Jbeta primers. The assay was immunoSEQ multiplex PCR, and TCRdb's table has in-frame clones only and misses some. Among 130,000 or so clones listed, about two thirds were seen once. CDR1 and CDR2 (germline): SNHLY, FYNNEI. This CDR3 comprises 19 residues. The V and J ends lost 4 bases and 0 bases respectively, with 22 bases between them. This sequence joins TRBV2 and TRBJ1-5; a weak D match, TRBD1 (6 bases). The TCR sequence derives from a man between 35 and 55 years old in good health and CMV-seropositive. The sample consisted of PBMCs. The CDR3 DNA sequence: TGTGCCAGCAGTGCACTCGGGGGGCGATTATCATATAGCAATCAGCCCCAGCATTTT. Encoded protein: CASSALGGRLSYSNQPQHF.